The clone carrying this T cell receptor beta chain came up once. Antigen specificity is unknown. The sample belongs to a study of cytomegalovirus exposure and HLA in healthy donors. As for the study in general: Caucasian-associated ancestry cluster membership applied to approximately 81% of 300 to 450 genotyped donors. Study findings and constraints: Specificity for CMV antigens was confirmed in vitro for a few of the CMV-associated chains. Published work reported that the classifier diagnosed cytomegalovirus status with high specificity and sensitivity.

The V gene's germline CDR1 is SGHTA and CDR2 FQGTGA. Deletions cut 2 bases from V and 5 bases from J, with 9 bases between. This CDR3 region has 13 residues. PCR involved 60 Vbeta and 13 Jbeta primers. Assay: immunoSEQ multiplex PCR; the TCRdb copy retains only in-frame clones and omits some. The profile covers around 120,000 clones, with about three quarters appearing a single time and approximately 1% taken by the ten largest. The chain employs TRBV7-3 and TRBJ2-5; D possibly corresponds to TRBD1 (5 bases). The receptor was derived from a human donor in good health. Sequencing was done on a sample of PBMCs. The CDR3 coding sequence is TGTGCCAGCAGCTTAGGGGCCCAGGAGACCCAGTACTTC. Amino acids: CASSLGAQETQYF.